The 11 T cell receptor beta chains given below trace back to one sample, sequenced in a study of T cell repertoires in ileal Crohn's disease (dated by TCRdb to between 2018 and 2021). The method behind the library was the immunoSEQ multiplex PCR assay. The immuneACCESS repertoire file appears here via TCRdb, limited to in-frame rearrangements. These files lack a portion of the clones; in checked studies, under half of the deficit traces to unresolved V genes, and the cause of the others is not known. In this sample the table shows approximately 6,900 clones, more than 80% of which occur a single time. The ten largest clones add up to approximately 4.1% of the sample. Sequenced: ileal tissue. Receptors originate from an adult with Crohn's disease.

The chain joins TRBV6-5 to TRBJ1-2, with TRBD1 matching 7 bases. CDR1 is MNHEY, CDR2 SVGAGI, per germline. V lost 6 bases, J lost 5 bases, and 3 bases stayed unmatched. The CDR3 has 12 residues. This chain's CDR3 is CASSRQGYGYTF. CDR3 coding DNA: TGTGCCAGCAGCCGACAGGGTTATGGCTACACCTTC.

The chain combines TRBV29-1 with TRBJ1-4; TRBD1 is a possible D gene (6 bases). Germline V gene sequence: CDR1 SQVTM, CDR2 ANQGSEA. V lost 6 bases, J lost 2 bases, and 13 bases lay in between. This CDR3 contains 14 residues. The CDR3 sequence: CSVFGTNTNEKLFF. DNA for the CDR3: TGCAGCGTGTTCGGGACAAACACTAATGAAAAACTGTTTTTT.

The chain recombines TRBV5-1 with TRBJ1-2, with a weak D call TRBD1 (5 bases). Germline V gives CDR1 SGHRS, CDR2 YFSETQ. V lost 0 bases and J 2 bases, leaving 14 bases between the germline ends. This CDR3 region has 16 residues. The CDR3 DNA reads TGCGCCAGCAGCTTGGTGGGGGGTTCAGGGAACTATGGCTACACCTTC. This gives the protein CASSLVGGSGNYGYTF.

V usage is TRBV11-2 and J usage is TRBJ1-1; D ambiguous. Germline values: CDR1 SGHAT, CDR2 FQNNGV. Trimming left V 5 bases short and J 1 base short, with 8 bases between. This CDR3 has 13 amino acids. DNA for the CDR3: TGTGCCAGCAGCCTCTTTCGGAACACTGAAGCTTTCTTT. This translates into CASSLFRNTEAFF.

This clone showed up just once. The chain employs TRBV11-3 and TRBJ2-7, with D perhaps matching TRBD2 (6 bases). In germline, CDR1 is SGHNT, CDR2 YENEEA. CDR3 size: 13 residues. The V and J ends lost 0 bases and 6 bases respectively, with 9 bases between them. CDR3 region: CASSLEAGTEQYF. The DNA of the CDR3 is TGTGCCAGCAGCTTAGAGGCGGGAACCGAGCAGTACTTC.

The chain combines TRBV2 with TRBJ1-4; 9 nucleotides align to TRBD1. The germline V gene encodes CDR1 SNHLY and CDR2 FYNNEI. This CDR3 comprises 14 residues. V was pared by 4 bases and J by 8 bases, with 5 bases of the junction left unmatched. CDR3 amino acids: CASSGTGAGEKLFF. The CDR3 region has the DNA TGTGCCAGCAGTGGGACAGGGGCGGGAGAAAAACTGTTTTTT.

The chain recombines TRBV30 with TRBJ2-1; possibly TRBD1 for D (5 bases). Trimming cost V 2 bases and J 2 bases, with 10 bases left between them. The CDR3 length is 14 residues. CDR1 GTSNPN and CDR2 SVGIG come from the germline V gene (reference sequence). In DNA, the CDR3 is TGTGCCTGGAGTCCCCAGGGCACCTACAATGAGCAGTTCTTC. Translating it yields CAWSPQGTYNEQFF.

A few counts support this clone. CDR3 bases: TGTGCCAGCAGTTTAGGAGGAGTCTATGGCTACACCTTC. This encodes CASSLGGVYGYTF. The chain carries TRBV28 and TRBJ1-2; D call uncertain. The germline V and J ends were trimmed by 2 bases and 4 bases, with 8 bases remaining between them. Germline loops: CDR1 MDHEN, CDR2 SYDVKM. The CDR3 consists of 13 residues.

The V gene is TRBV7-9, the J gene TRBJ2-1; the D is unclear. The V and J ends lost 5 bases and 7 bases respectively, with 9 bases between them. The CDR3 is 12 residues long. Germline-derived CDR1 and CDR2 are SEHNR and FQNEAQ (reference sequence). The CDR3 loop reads CASSTLKNEQFF. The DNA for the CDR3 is TGTGCCAGCAGCACACTAAAAAATGAGCAGTTCTTC.

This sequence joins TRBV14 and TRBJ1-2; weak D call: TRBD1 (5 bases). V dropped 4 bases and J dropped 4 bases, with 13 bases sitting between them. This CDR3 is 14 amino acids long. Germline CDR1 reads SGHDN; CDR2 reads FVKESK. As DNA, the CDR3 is TGTGCCAGCAGCCTAGGTTACAGGCCCTATGGCTACACCTTC. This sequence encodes CASSLGYRPYGYTF.

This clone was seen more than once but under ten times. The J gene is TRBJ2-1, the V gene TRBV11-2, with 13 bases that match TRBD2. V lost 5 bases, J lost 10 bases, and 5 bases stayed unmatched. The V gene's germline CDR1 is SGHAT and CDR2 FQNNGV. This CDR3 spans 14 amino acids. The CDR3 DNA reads TGTGCCAGCAGCCCTACGGGACTAGCGGGGGAGCAGTTCTTC. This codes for CASSPTGLAGEQFF.